This T cell receptor beta chain was captured by sequencing in a study of blood T cell repertoires in COVID-19. Across the study: Samples of COVID-19 (acute and convalescent) were obtained from the United States, Italy and Spain.

Libraries were prepared by immunoSEQ multiplex PCR; TCRdb keeps only in-frame clonotypes and omits some of them. The repertoire holds around 150,000 clones, with around 73% as singletons. Germline V gene lookup returns CDR1 SGHTA and CDR2 FQGNSA. Trimming removed 3 bases from V and 1 base from J, with 12 bases in between. The CDR3 contains 15 residues. The sequencing input was peripheral blood. The sequence came from a man in his 60s who had recovered from COVID-19. The J gene is TRBJ1-1, the V gene TRBV7-2; D possibly corresponds to TRBD1 (5 bases). The CDR3 DNA reads TGTGCCAGCAGCTTTGTGCAGGGATCGAACACTGAAGCTTTCTTT. Protein: CASSFVQGSNTEAFF.